The present entry profiles one TCR beta chain with its context. There is no known antigen for this receptor. No much larger clone exists at a distance of one base, and base qualities are not known. Libraries were prepared through the immunoSEQ multiplex PCR assay. A mixture of 60 forward primers for TCR Vbeta segments and 13 reverse primers for TCR Jbeta segments was used in the multiplex PCR. A multiplex PCR assay on genomic DNA amplified the CDR3 region of rearranged TCR beta genes. On the Illumina HiSeq System, the amplified TCR beta libraries were sequenced as 87-base-pair reads. The authors' pipeline ran thus. In a later analysis, about 80 million unique TCR beta chains were counted across the approximately 640 repertoires, and roughly 11 million of these chains were shared by at least two donors. Raw reads were error-corrected and collapsed into unique sequences with a nearest-neighbor algorithm that merged closely related sequences to remove PCR and sequencing errors. CDR3 sequences were aligned to IMGT reference sequences to assign V, D and J gene segments. For a sequence to be retained, a match of at least six nucleotides was required to both a V gene segment and a J gene segment. A rearrangement was called productive if the CDR3 had no stop codons and remained in frame with V and J, and every other rearrangement was called non-productive. CDR3 was defined according to IMGT convention as the region running from the second conserved V-encoded cysteine to the conserved J-encoded phenylalanine. The earlier analysis of approximately 500 of the donors excluded sequences that lacked an unambiguous match to a single V gene segment. In an earlier analysis of approximately 590 of the donors, V segments were called functional above 56.7% productive rearrangements and were called segregating when the between-donor standard deviation exceeded 5%. To diagnose cytomegalovirus status from the catalog of TCR beta chain sequences, a statistical classification framework was built. In a later analysis, V and J genes were assigned by comparing TCR nucleotide sequences against IMGT/GENE-DB human TR gene sequences. Using the TCRdist pipeline, a later analysis assigned CDR3 sequences along with most-parsimonious VDJ recombination scenarios. In a later analysis, each TCR beta chain was defined by its CDR3 amino acid sequence together with its V-gene family, and reads lacking a unique V-gene family were excluded. In a later analysis, 500 to 700 highly shared, low-generation-probability nucleotide sequences were removed to address suspected cross-contamination and a sequencing artifact. A later analysis calculated a clonal expansion index for each public chain from normalized within-repertoire ranks of inferred template counts. In a later analysis, generation probabilities were computed with a VDJ recombination model fitted to out-of-frame rearrangements, and the resulting probabilities were checked against IGoR. In a later analysis, hypergeometric tests were used to score TCR-TCR, TCR-HLA and TCR-CMV co-occurrence, with a repertoire-size bias correction applied to TCR pairs. To estimate false discovery rates, a later analysis permuted the HLA or CMV assignments 20 times. In a later analysis, co-occurring TCRs were grouped with DBSCAN, and TCRdist sequence similarity was added when clustering was performed within HLA-allele-positive subsets. Repertoires with fewer than 30,000 or more than 120,000 public chains, plus five repertoires with anomalous nucleotide sharing, were excluded from co-occurrence clustering. This is the immuneACCESS table as TCRdb keeps it, with only in-frame sequences that have V and J called. A part of the clones is gone; compared with another copy, unresolved V genes explain less than half, and the rest is unexplained. D and trimming come from the DNA, and the V and J calls and clone size come from that table. Counted in this sample were fewer than 200,000 clones; under 90% of them appeared once. Clones ranked in the top ten supply about 1.5% of the sample.

The sample originates from a study of cytomegalovirus exposure and HLA in healthy donors (dated by TCRdb to about 2017). Regarding the complete study: According to an earlier analysis of several hundred of the donors, some 180 million T cells yielded 117 million unique TCR beta sequences and around 300 Gb of sequence data. Rather than drawing on any new phenotypic data, the later analysis identified candidate immune exposures from TCR beta sequences and the way those sequences occurred across donors. Donor age, sex, ethnicity and CMV serostatus were compiled together with the repertoire data. The aim of the study was to test whether cataloging public T cell receptors could identify signatures of past pathogen exposure. Genome-wide SNP genotypes for about 65% of the roughly 670 donors were used in a later genetic analysis, which treated that subset as a discovery cohort. To decide whether each TCR beta V gene segment behaved as functional or pseudogenic, an earlier analysis of fewer than 750 of the donors relied on high-throughput TCR beta sequencing. Of the roughly 400 genotyped donors, roughly 80% fell in the genetic ancestry cluster associated with self-reported Caucasian donors. Among about 400 genotyped donors of the cohort, an average of roughly 230,000 unique TCR beta nucleotide sequences was sequenced per donor, of which about 18% were non-productive. The study combined high-throughput TCR immunosequencing, statistical association of individual TCRs with disease status, and machine learning to predict cytomegalovirus infection status. Every discovery cohort repertoire had been produced on one sequencing platform. Along with the approximately 670-subject first cohort, a separate validation cohort of approximately 110 different subjects was used. The study used immunosequencing to profile the T cell repertoires of hundreds of subjects and linked those repertoires to cytomegalovirus serostatus. Typing coverage differed by locus: A, B, C, DRB1 and DQB1 were typed in about 629-640 donors, DQA1 in 522, DPA1 in approximately 600, and DPB1 in 472. An early release that covered about 600 HLA-typed donors contained around 330 gigabases of sequencing data and 75 million to 100 million unique TCR sequences. Both class I and class II loci were covered by HLA typing, at four-digit resolution. Because of strong linkage in the cohort, roughly five DR-DQ haplotypes were treated as single units for association and clustering. In a later analysis, previously published TCR beta repertoires from more than 500 donors were re-analyzed and high-resolution HLA genotyping was added so that TCR occurrence patterns could be studied.

The junction shows trimming of 1 base on V and 11 bases on J, and the gene matches do not reach 5 bases of it. According to the germline V gene, CDR1 reads SGHAT and CDR2 reads FQNNGV. CDR3 length: 13 amino acids, cysteine to phenylalanine. This entry keeps only the CDR3 DNA: 39 bases, framed from base 1. The cohort comprised several hundred healthy bone marrow donors. All cohort members were sampled while nominally healthy, although unrecorded immune exposures were likely present. The donor tested CMV seronegative, placing the donor among the 350 or so seronegative members of the cohort. Each donor provided a peripheral blood sample, and peripheral blood mononuclear cells were used for TCR beta sequencing. The Qiagen DNeasy Blood Extraction Kit was used to extract genomic DNA from the blood cell samples. Study-level results and caveats: For the cohort, immune exposure information was limited to CMV serostatus. According to a later analysis, parvovirus B19, influenza, CMV and Epstein-Barr virus appeared linked to several top co-occurrence clusters. The study listed 150 to 200 TCR beta chains as associated with cytomegalovirus. In a later analysis, HLA-associated TCR beta chains were found to be more clonally expanded and to have lower generation probabilities than equally common non-associated chains. In a later analysis, most CMV-associated TCR beta chains were found to appear HLA-restricted, with HLA associations seemingly driven largely by CMV exposure. Because HLA typing was missing for some donors at each locus, association tests included only the typed subset. An association between a missense DCLRE1C variant and V-gene and J-gene trimming of TCR beta chains was found in a later genetic analysis and replicated in an independent cohort. The 87-base-pair reads could not distinguish some IMGT-functional V segments, including TRBV6-2 and TRBV6-3, so those segments were excluded. When HLA alleles, especially DR and DQ, strongly co-occurred, attributing TCR associations to individual alleles was difficult. The cohort was sequenced for TCR beta chains only, and without alpha or paired-chain data the features that could be detected were limited. According to a later genetic analysis, donors in an Asian-associated ancestry cluster had fewer N-insertions in productive TCRs than the approximately 700-donor mean. A further reported finding was that TCR beta sequences accurately predicted the HLA-A and HLA-B alleles for most subjects in the first cohort. Because counts were too low, some 17 rarely observed V segments, including chromosome 9 orphons, were excluded from the earlier analysis of a few hundred of the donors. While some public TCRs were present in many individuals, most TCR sequences turned up only very rarely across donors. The authors suggested that the approach could potentially be extended to other disease states and immunological phenotypes. Specific HLA alleles were associated with 15,000 to 20,000 TCR beta sequences at a false discovery rate of 0.05 in a later analysis. In a later analysis, TCR association rates were found to vary across HLA loci, with the most associated TCRs seen for DRB1 alleles and the fewest for HLA-C alleles. Presence/absence analyses assumed roughly uniform sequencing depth across donors, an assumption that may not hold. Linkage disequilibrium might explain the correlated functional status among segregating V segments, but an unknown experimental factor could not be ruled out. A cluster of highly shared sequence variants was judged likely to be a technical artifact of the sequencing pipeline. In vitro tests confirmed that a few of the cytomegalovirus-associated TCR beta chains recognize cytomegalovirus antigens. The classifier was reported to diagnose cytomegalovirus status with high specificity and sensitivity in both the original and validation cohorts. Broadly in line with IMGT annotations, most TCR beta V segments showed up in productive rearrangements about 87% or about 30% of the time in an earlier analysis of around 600 of the donors.

The sequence is built from TRBV11-2 and TRBJ1-5, with 7 bases matching TRBD1. Sequencing was done on a sample of PBMCs. The TCR comes from a male donor in good health and CMV-seronegative. The CDR3 loop reads CASSLGQTGAQHF. The nucleotides are TGTGCCAGCAGCTTAGGCCAAACAGGGGCCCAGCATTTT.